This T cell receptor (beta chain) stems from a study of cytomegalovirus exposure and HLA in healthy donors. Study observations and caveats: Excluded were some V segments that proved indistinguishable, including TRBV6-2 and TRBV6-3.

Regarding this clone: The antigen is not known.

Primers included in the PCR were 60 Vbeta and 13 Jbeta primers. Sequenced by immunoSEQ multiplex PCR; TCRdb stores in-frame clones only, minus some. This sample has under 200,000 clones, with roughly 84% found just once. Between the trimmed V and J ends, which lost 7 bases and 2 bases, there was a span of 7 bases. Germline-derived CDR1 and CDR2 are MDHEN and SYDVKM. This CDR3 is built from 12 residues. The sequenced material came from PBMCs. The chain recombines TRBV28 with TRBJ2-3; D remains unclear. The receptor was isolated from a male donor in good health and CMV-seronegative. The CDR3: CASKTDTDTQYF. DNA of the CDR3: TGTGCCAGCAAAACAGACACAGATACGCAGTATTTT.